This T cell receptor beta chain was captured by sequencing in a study of T cells in Graves' hyperthyroidism and ophthalmopathy. Study information: Upon initial diagnosis and before any treatment, peripheral blood was collected.

This clonotype was observed a few times. Its antigen is undetermined. Findings and limits, study-wide: By a 13 V-J model, ophthalmopathy was set apart from stable hyperthyroidism. Blood also contained most expanded thyroid clonotypes above 0.001.

The CDR3 is made up of 14 amino acids. Germline V gene data show CDR1 as MNHEY and CDR2 as SMNVEV (reference sequence). The V gene lost 8 bases and the J gene lost 10 bases, with 23 bases spanning the gap. TCR beta CDR3 region amplification was performed from RNA transcripts. A set of HTBI primers served as the primers for a first-round RT-PCR of the TCR CDR3. A single record per CDR3 protein comes from TCRdb applying MiXCR to the multiplex PCR reads. The sample records around 700,000 distinct CDR3 sequences, approximately 18% being singletons. The chain couples TRBV27 to TRBJ1-1; a possible D gene is TRBD1 (6 bases). The sequence derives from a woman aged 45 to 65 with Graves' hyperthyroidism that later progressed to Graves' ophthalmopathy. Sequenced input: blood. CDR3 DNA: TGTGCCAGCCGTAACAACGGGGGGCTCACGGCAGCTTTCTTT. Amino acids: CASRNNGGLTAAFF.